This T cell receptor (beta chain) was captured by sequencing in a study of cytomegalovirus exposure and HLA in healthy donors. Study-wide results and limits: Further analysis was carried out later, and it showed several of the most significant clusters appearing linked to common viral pathogens. As confirmed in vitro, a few CMV-associated chains were specific for CMV antigens.

With V trimmed by 4 bases and J by 5 bases, 4 bases remained unmatched. CDR3 length: 13 amino acids. Per germline, CDR1 MDHEN and CDR2 SYDVKM. It was with 60 Vbeta and 13 Jbeta primers that the PCR ran. Generated by immunoSEQ multiplex PCR, the TCRdb table keeps only in-frame clones and is missing some. The sample has around 120,000 clones, around 74% seen once. This clone came up a few times. Its target is not known. What was sequenced was PBMCs. This sequence joins TRBV28 and TRBJ1-2; 7 nucleotides align to TRBD1. This TCR came from a man aged 55-75 years in good health and CMV-seropositive. This CDR3 reads CASSSGQLYGYTF. In DNA, the CDR3 is TGTGCCAGCAGTTCGGGACAGCTGTATGGCTACACCTTC.